The 29 T cell receptor beta chains below all came from one sample that was sequenced in a study of post-analysis software for immune sequencing data. Study-wide results and limits: TRBV5-6, TRBV5-1 and TRBV20-1 were among about 5 TRBV segments more frequent in patients than controls.

The TCR beta cDNA libraries carried unique molecular identifiers. A single record per CDR3 protein comes from TCRdb applying MiXCR to the PCR reads. The top ten hold about 1.6% of the sample, which has 170,000 or so distinct CDR3 sequences, about 32% seen once. No antigen is known for these receptors. Input material: blood. The receptors originated from a girl aged 10 to 17 with multiple sclerosis.

Many counts were recorded for this clonotype. The CDR3 here is CASSLVRDRDAQYF. CDR3 DNA: TGTGCCAGCAGCTTGGTGCGGGACAGGGACGCGCAGTACTTC. This chain joins TRBV5-6 and TRBJ2-4; 9 nucleotides agree with TRBD1. The trim removed 0 bases at V and 13 bases at J, leaving 8 bases unmatched. The CDR3 loop spans 14 amino acids. Germline loops: CDR1 SGHDT, CDR2 YYEEEE.

This clonotype has at least ten counts. This chain uses TRBV4-1 with TRBJ2-3; no reliable D call. V lost 2 bases, J lost 2 bases, and 8 bases lay in between. From germline, CDR1 is MGHRA and CDR2 YSYEKL. The length of the CDR3 is 14 residues. The CDR3 sequence: CASSQIENTDTQYF. The CDR3 nucleotides are TGCGCCAGCAGCCAAATTGAAAACACAGATACGCAGTATTTT.

The chain is built from TRBV9 and TRBJ2-7; 7 bases map to TRBD1. Losses at the gene ends were 3 bases for V and 2 bases for J; bases not matched to a gene: 2. The germline V gene has CDR1 SGDLS and CDR2 YYNGEE. The CDR3 is made up of 13 amino acids. The CDR3, as DNA: TGTGCCAGCAGCGCACAGGGGACCTACGAGCAGTACTTC. Translating gives CASSAQGTYEQYF.

This clonotype was seen ten or more times. The V call is TRBV5-1, the J call TRBJ2-7, with TRBD2 identical over 7 bases. The CDR3 totals 16 residues. The germline CDR1 and CDR2 sequences are SGHRS and YFSETQ. The J segment lost 2 bases and the V segment lost 4 bases, leaving 12 bases of the junction unmatched. CDR3 nucleotides: TGCGCCAGCAGCCTACAAAGTGCTAGCGGAACCTACGAGCAGTACTTC. Protein product: CASSLQSASGTYEQYF.

The chain uses TRBV6-6 and TRBJ2-1; TRBD2 agrees at 11 bases. The DNA end lines up better with TRBJ2-7; the J call may be wrong. CDR3 length equals 17 residues. Germline V gene lookup returns CDR1 MNHNY and CDR2 SVGAGI (reference sequence). The CDR3, as DNA: TGTGCCAGCACCGAATGGCGTAGCGGGAGGGCTCTCAATGAGCAGTACTTC. Translating it yields CASTEWRSGRALNEQYF.

This rearrangement joins TRBV29-1 to TRBJ2-7; D uncertain. V lost 5 bases and J 6 bases, leaving 14 bases between the germline ends. The germline CDR1 and CDR2 sequences are SQVTM and ANQGSEA. There are 12 residues in the CDR3. For the CDR3, the DNA is TGCAGCGTTCGACTGGGGTCCGGCGAGCAGTACTTC. It specifies CSVRLGSGEQYF.

Of note for this clonotype: This may be a read error, as it is one base from a much larger clone. The chain carries TRBV5-6 and TRBJ2-5; D is perhaps TRBD2 (7 bases). Germline lookup yields CDR1 SGHDT and CDR2 YYEEEE. V was pared by 4 bases and J by 4 bases, with 14 bases between. The CDR3 extends over 14 amino acids. In nucleotides, the CDR3 is TGTGCCAGCAGCAGGGGGGGAGGGTCAGAGACCCAGTACTTC. It specifies CASSRGGGSETQYF.

As regards this clonotype: This may be a read error: a much more frequent sequence differs by one nucleotide. The chain uses TRBV7-9 and TRBJ2-7; 7 nucleotides agree with TRBD1. This CDR3 has 15 amino acids. Germline assignment: CDR1 SEHNR and CDR2 FQNEAQ (reference sequence). The trim removed 2 bases at V and 7 bases at J, leaving 11 bases unmatched. This CDR3 reads CASSLREGGADEQYF. The CDR3 DNA is TGTGCCAGCAGCTTAAGGGAAGGGGGCGCGGATGAGCAGTACTTC.

This clonotype was detected many times. The CDR3 here is CASSYNSEPFF. The CDR3 coding sequence is TGTGCCAGCAGCTATAACTCCGAACCGTTCTTC. The chain couples TRBV7-2 to TRBJ2-1; D unclear. The length of the CDR3 is 11 residues. CDR1 is SGHTA and CDR2 is FQGNSA in the germline V gene. The germline V and J ends were trimmed by 4 bases and 15 bases, with 13 bases remaining between them.

In its sample, this clonotype was seen a few times. A much larger clone differs by one base, so this may be a read error. Here the CDR3 DNA reads TGCAGTGCTAGTCCAGGCGAACGACTCGAGCAGTACTTC. Protein product: CSASPGERLEQYF. V and J are TRBV20-1 and TRBJ2-7; the D is unclear. The CDR3 spans 13 residues. Trimming removed 3 bases at V and 6 bases at J, with 15 bases between. Germline V gives CDR1 DFQATT, CDR2 SNEGSKA (reference sequence).

This clonotype was seen at least ten times. The chain uses TRBV20-1 and TRBJ2-1; D unresolved. The CDR3 runs to 10 residues. Looked up from germline, CDR1 is DFQATT and CDR2 is SNEGSKA (reference sequence). The V gene lost 4 bases and the J gene lost 7 bases, with 5 bases spanning the gap. The CDR3 DNA sequence: TGCAGTGCTATTAGGAATGAGCAGTTCTTC. Amino acids: CSAIRNEQFF.

The V and J genes are TRBV20-1 and TRBJ2-7; D is uncertain. The germline V and J ends were trimmed by 4 bases and 2 bases, with 9 bases remaining between them. The CDR3 spans 12 residues. Germline assignment: CDR1 DFQATT and CDR2 SNEGSKA (reference sequence). In DNA, the CDR3 is TGCAGTGCTACCACTAACGCCTACGAGCAGTACTTC. It codes for CSATTNAYEQYF.

This clonotype was seen a few times. V is TRBV20-1 and J is TRBJ1-5; no firm D call. V shed 6 bases and J shed 2 bases, with 14 bases lying between them. Per the germline V gene, CDR1 is DFQATT and CDR2 is SNEGSKA (reference sequence). The CDR3 covers 14 residues. CDR3 sequence (DNA): TGCAGTGCCCCGTGGCCTGGCGGCAATCAGCCCCAGCATTTT. Its translation is CSAPWPGGNQPQHF.

J is TRBJ1-5 and V is TRBV12-3 or TRBV12-4; the D gene is possibly TRBD1 (5 bases). CDR3 length: 17 residues. The V end lost 7 bases, the J end lost 4 bases, and 23 bases lay between the germline ends. The CDR3 DNA is TGTGCCAGCACCCCTTTCGGGGGGAGATCCGGTAATCAGCCCCAGCATTTT. Translated, it gives CASTPFGGRSGNQPQHF.

For this clonotype: This sequence may be a read error, since a much larger clone differs from it by one base. The chain links TRBV15 to TRBJ2-3, with TRBD1 as a possible D gene (6 bases). V lost 1 base to trimming and J lost 10 bases, with 21 bases between them. This CDR3 contains 16 residues. Per germline, CDR1 LNHNV and CDR2 YYDKDF (reference sequence). Here the CDR3 DNA reads TGTGCCACCAGCAGAGGTGGGACACCTGGTTGGGATGCGCAGTATTTT. Translation: CATSRGGTPGWDAQYF.

This clonotype was counted between two and nine times. The gene calls are TRBV18 and TRBJ2-2; D is ambiguous. The germline gives CDR1 KGHSH, CDR2 LQKENI. Trimming took 2 bases from V and 6 from J, leaving 10 bases between them. There are 14 residues in the CDR3. In DNA form, the CDR3 reads TGTGCCAGCTCACCATCGGAGCAGGCCGGGGAGCTGTTTTTT. Translation: CASSPSEQAGELFF.

The chain carries TRBV3-1 and TRBJ2-7, with unresolved D. This CDR3 region has 12 residues. In germline, CDR1 is LGHDT, CDR2 YNNKEL (reference sequence). V was shortened by 4 bases and J by 5 bases, with 9 bases between the two germline ends. For the CDR3, the DNA is TGTGCCAGCAGCCTCCAATGGGACGAGCAGTACTTC. Amino acids: CASSLQWDEQYF.

This rearrangement joins TRBV11-3 to TRBJ2-5; 8 bases are a match to TRBD2. The CDR3 covers 15 residues. Germline CDR1 reads SGHNT; CDR2 reads YENEEA. Trimming took 2 bases from V and 4 from J; bases not matched to a gene: 6. The CDR3 DNA sequence: TGTGCCAGCAGCTTAAACGGGAGGGCCGGAGAGACCCAGTACTTC. Translated, it gives CASSLNGRAGETQYF.

This clonotype was seen ten or more times. The V and J genes are TRBV20-1 and TRBJ2-7, with TRBD2 matching 9 bases. The CDR3 is made up of 15 amino acids. Germline-derived CDR1 and CDR2 are DFQATT and SNEGSKA (reference sequence). V lost 3 bases to trimming and J lost 3 bases; unmatched junction nucleotides: 9. The CDR3 protein is CSASSRPSGNYEQYF. CDR3 in DNA: TGCAGTGCTAGCTCCAGGCCTAGCGGGAACTACGAGCAGTACTTC.

The V call is TRBV7-2, the J call TRBJ2-7, with a weak D call TRBD2 (6 bases). Trimming stripped 3 bases from V and 6 bases from J, with 18 bases between. CDR3 length equals 15 residues. CDR1 and CDR2 from the germline V gene are SGHTA and FQGNSA. CDR3 bases: TGTGCCAGCAGCTTCACCGGCGGGATAGGAATCGAGCAGTACTTC. Protein: CASSFTGGIGIEQYF.

With regard to this clonotype: The junction differs from germline at one of its ends, possibly a read error. V and J are TRBV7-9 and TRBJ2-5; 9 nucleotides match TRBD2. This CDR3 is built from 14 residues. Germline lookup yields CDR1 SEHNR and CDR2 FQNEAQ (reference sequence). This CDR3 is CASSPAGGPETQDF. The CDR3 region has the DNA TGTGCCAGCAGCCCTGCGGGAGGGCCGGAGACCCAGGACTTC.

This sequence joins TRBV10-2 and TRBJ2-5; the D is unclear. Germline CDR1 WSHSY, CDR2 SAAADI. Deletions cut 8 bases from V and 7 bases from J, with 11 bases between. This CDR3 region has 11 residues. CDR3: CASGATPTQYF. In DNA, the CDR3 is TGCGCCAGCGGTGCAACCCCGACCCAGTACTTC.

This clonotype was counted a few times. The gene calls are TRBV2 and TRBJ2-7, with TRBD2 matching 14 bases. The CDR3 consists of 14 residues. V shed 6 bases, J shed 7 bases, and the junction held 5 bases outside the gene matches. Germline values: CDR1 SNHLY, CDR2 FYNNEI. The CDR3 DNA sequence: TGTGCCAGCAGGGGGACTAGCGGGAGTAATGAGCAGTACTTC. This codes for CASRGTSGSNEQYF.

This clonotype was recorded at least ten times. The chain recombines TRBV20-1 with TRBJ2-7; the D is unclear. The V gene's germline CDR1 is DFQATT and CDR2 SNEGSKA (reference sequence). V gave up 5 bases and J gave up 0 bases, with 14 bases separating them. This CDR3 is 14 amino acids long. CDR3: CSAHSGIHSYEQYF. The DNA of the CDR3 is TGCAGTGCTCATTCTGGGATCCACTCCTACGAGCAGTACTTC.

This clonotype occurred many times. V gene TRBV4-1 combines with J gene TRBJ2-5; 7 bases are a match to TRBD1. Germline CDR1 and CDR2: MGHRA and YSYEKL. Trimming at V came to 6 bases and at J to 2 bases, leaving 12 bases not matched to a gene. The CDR3 consists of 16 residues. Here the CDR3 DNA reads TGCGCCAGCAGACGAACGTCGGGACAGCGACAAGAGACCCAGTACTTC. Amino acid sequence: CASRRTSGQRQETQYF.

In its sample, this clonotype was seen many times. The J gene is TRBJ2-1, the V gene TRBV20-1, with TRBD2 matching over 8 bases. Germline V lookup: CDR1 DFQATT, CDR2 SNEGSKA (reference sequence). The ends lost 4 bases at V and 2 bases at J; junction bases unmatched: 10. The CDR3 runs to 16 residues. The CDR3 here is CSATRRLASTYNEQFF. The CDR3 nucleotides read TGCAGTGCTACCCGCAGACTAGCGAGTACCTACAATGAGCAGTTCTTC.

The chain links TRBV7-9 to TRBJ1-6, with a weak D call TRBD1 (6 bases). CDR3 length: 16 residues. The V and J ends lost 8 bases and 11 bases respectively, with 25 bases between them. Germline CDR1 is SEHNR and CDR2 is FQNEAQ (reference sequence). CDR3 residues: CASVTDNGGLNTPLHF. Here the CDR3 DNA reads TGTGCCAGCGTTACCGACAACGGGGGGCTAAATACACCCCTCCACTTT.

The chain couples TRBV12-3 or TRBV12-4 to TRBJ1-1, with no clear D. V lost 3 bases and J 11 bases, leaving 16 bases between the germline ends. The CDR3 length is 13 residues. This CDR3 reads CASSFPGPPGAFF. The CDR3 DNA reads as TGTGCCAGCAGTTTTCCGGGTCCTCCGGGCGCTTTCTTT.

The genes are TRBV6-5 and TRBJ2-1; D is tentatively TRBD1 or TRBD2 (6 bases each). The CDR3 loop spans 14 amino acids. Germline assignment: CDR1 MNHEY and CDR2 SVGAGI. Trimming took off 1 base at V and 7 bases at J, with 11 bases between the two ends. Here the CDR3 reads CASSYWGAGNEQFF. The CDR3 DNA sequence: TGTGCCAGCAGTTACTGGGGGGCGGGTAATGAGCAGTTCTTC.